This TCR beta chain appears in the sequencing data of a study of early T cells in non-severe SARS-CoV-2 infection. TCRdb reprocessed the 5' RACE reads via MiXCR and lists one record per CDR3 protein. The sample yields about 47,000 distinct CDR3 sequences, 9.5% to 12% seen once. General study results and limits: Matching results from VDJdb favored anti-spike CD8 responses, leaving private and CD4 specificities undetected.

On this clonotype: Its cognate antigen is unknown.

Per germline, CDR1 MDHEN and CDR2 SYDVKM. This CDR3 is built from 16 residues. Trimming pared 6 bases from V and 2 bases from J, leaving 17 bases between. The origin of this receptor is an adult who was a healthcare worker with PCR-confirmed SARS-CoV-2 infection or an uninfected control (not recorded which). The sequenced sample consisted of whole blood. This chain connects TRBV28 to TRBJ1-3, with D possibly matching TRBD1 (6 bases). The CDR3 DNA reads as TGTGCCAGCAGCCTACAGGGACTTGGGACTGGAAACACCATATATTTT. It is translated as CASSLQGLGTGNTIYF. Complete variable domain (other parts from reference TRBV28 and TRBJ1-3): DVKVTQSSRYLVKRTGEKVFLECVQDMDHENMFWYRQDPGLGLRLIYFSYDVKMKEKGDIPEGYSVSREKKERFSLILESASTNQTSMYLCASSLQGLGTGNTIYFGEGSWLTVV.